One and the same sample provided the 26 T cell receptor beta chains below, sequenced in a study of T cell responses to AZD1222 COVID-19 vaccine (dated by TCRdb to the early 2020s). The label giving this sample's time point can be read as: about 28 days (+/-7) after the second vaccine dose. Sample treatment or condition, as interpreted from the label and publication: meningococcal conjugate vaccine given as trial control. The protocol used for the library was the immunoSEQ multiplex PCR assay. This immuneACCESS table, as held by TCRdb, lists in-frame sequences with V and J called but not all clones. Of the missing ones, under half trace to an unresolved V gene in checked studies; the others have no known cause. A total of 210,000 or so clones appear in this sample, 90% to 95% of them only once. The top ten clones comprise over 1.5% of the sample. This sample comprised peripheral blood, obtained 28 days after the second dose of the MenACWY control vaccine. The receptors derive from an adult who received the MenACWY meningococcal vaccine as a control.

J is TRBJ2-3 and V is TRBV6-1; unclear D gene. Trimming removed 4 bases at V and 5 bases at J, with 13 bases between. Germline assignment: CDR1 MNHNS and CDR2 SASEGT. The CDR3 contains 14 residues. CDR3 loop: CASSARAALDTQYF. The CDR3 bases are TGTGCCAGCAGTGCCCGGGCCGCCCTAGATACGCAGTATTTT.

This clone turned up a few times. The chain employs TRBV20-1 and TRBJ2-7; 10 bases are shared with TRBD2. This CDR3 is 13 amino acids long. The germline CDR1 and CDR2 sequences are DFQATT and SNEGSKA (reference sequence). V dropped 3 bases and J dropped 6; count of bases not matched to a gene: 5. The CDR3 spells CSASRLAGTEQYF. In nucleotides, the CDR3 is TGCAGTGCTAGTCGACTAGCGGGTACCGAGCAGTACTTC.

J is TRBJ2-3 and V is TRBV9; 8 bases align to TRBD2. V dropped 2 bases and J dropped 4; count of bases not matched to a gene: 9. The V gene's germline CDR1 is SGDLS and CDR2 YYNGEE. The CDR3 extends over 16 amino acids. The CDR3 protein is CASSVTTGGAPDTQYF. For the CDR3, the DNA is TGTGCCAGCAGCGTGACGACCGGGGGGGCCCCAGATACGCAGTATTTT.

The genes are TRBV30 and TRBJ2-2, with a weak D call TRBD1 (6 bases). Germline-derived CDR1 and CDR2 are GTSNPN and SVGIG (reference sequence). The CDR3 loop spans 13 amino acids. The germline V and J ends were trimmed by 2 bases and 6 bases, with 10 bases remaining between them. The CDR3 nucleotides read TGTGCCTGGAGTCAACAGGGTCCCGGGGAGCTGTTTTTT. Translating it yields CAWSQQGPGELFF.

The rearrangement links TRBV4-3 to TRBJ2-5; perhaps D is TRBD1 or TRBD2 (5 bases each). V was cut by 0 bases and J by 2 bases, with 13 bases left in between. The germline V gene has CDR1 LGHNA and CDR2 YSLEER. The CDR3 is made up of 16 amino acids. CDR3 in amino acids: CASSQDLGAPQETQYF. The CDR3 DNA reads as TGCGCCAGCAGCCAAGATCTCGGGGCCCCACAAGAGACCCAGTACTTC.

The chain carries TRBV7-2 and TRBJ2-7, with 9 bases fitting TRBD2. The V gene's germline CDR1 is SGHTA and CDR2 FQGNSA. The junction had 8 bases not matched to a gene; V was cut back by 5 bases and J by 3 bases. The CDR3 contains 15 residues. CDR3 nucleotides: TGTGCCAGCAGCCAGAGTTCTAGCGGGGACTACGAGCAGTACTTC. Protein: CASSQSSSGDYEQYF.

The chain carries TRBV19 and TRBJ1-2, with 7 bases matching TRBD1. The germline gives CDR1 LNHDA, CDR2 SQIVND (reference sequence). Losses at the gene ends were 2 bases for V and 6 bases for J; bases not matched to a gene: 12. The CDR3 extends over 16 amino acids. This CDR3 is CASSITPGQVGDGYTF. The CDR3 DNA follows: TGTGCCAGTAGTATAACCCCCGGACAGGTGGGTGATGGCTACACCTTC.

This chain joins TRBV2 and TRBJ1-6, with D tentatively TRBD1 (5 bases). V lost 0 bases, J lost 7 bases, and 13 bases lay in between. This CDR3 contains 16 residues. The germline V gene encodes CDR1 SNHLY and CDR2 FYNNEI. CDR3 sequence: CASSEAQGTLNSPLHF. The CDR3 region has the DNA TGTGCCAGCAGTGAAGCGCAAGGGACCTTAAATTCACCCCTCCACTTT.

This clone has only one observation. The chain couples TRBV20-1 to TRBJ2-7; 7 bases are a match to TRBD2. The ends lost 3 bases at V and 4 bases at J; junction bases unmatched: 12. CDR1 is DFQATT and CDR2 is SNEGSKA in the germline V gene (reference sequence). The CDR3 consists of 15 residues. In nucleotides, the CDR3 is TGCAGTGCTAGTCCCCCTAGCGGAGTGGGTTACGAGCAGTACTTC. It encodes CSASPPSGVGYEQYF.

The V call is TRBV7-9, the J call TRBJ2-2; D uncertain. Germline values: CDR1 SEHNR, CDR2 FQNEAQ (reference sequence). The CDR3 contains 16 residues. Trimming took 0 bases from V and 1 from J, leaving 9 bases between them. The CDR3 sequence: CASSLAARRNTGELFF. In DNA form, the CDR3 reads TGTGCCAGCAGCTTAGCGGCCAGGCGGAACACCGGGGAGCTGTTTTTT.

This chain connects TRBV19 to TRBJ1-2, with D maybe TRBD1 (5 bases). V gave up 4 bases and J gave up 5 bases, with 11 bases separating them. Germline V gene data show CDR1 as LNHDA and CDR2 as SQIVND (reference sequence). The CDR3 spans 13 residues. In DNA, the CDR3 is TGTGCCAGTAGTAGGGACGGATGGTATGGCTACACCTTC. It encodes CASSRDGWYGYTF.

This chain joins TRBV4-1 and TRBJ1-6; 8 nucleotides match TRBD1. This CDR3 is 16 amino acids long. J gave up 10 bases and V 2 bases, and 10 bases lay outside the gene matches. Per the germline V gene, CDR1 is MGHRA and CDR2 is YSYEKL. The CDR3 protein is CASSQKSGTGGSPLHF. CDR3 DNA sequence: TGCGCCAGCAGCCAAAAGTCCGGGACAGGCGGCTCACCCCTCCACTTT.

The chain combines TRBV28 with TRBJ2-1, with TRBD2 matching 7 bases. The CDR3 extends over 16 amino acids. Germline V gives CDR1 MDHEN, CDR2 SYDVKM. V lost 6 bases, J lost 0 bases, and 8 bases stayed unmatched. The CDR3 DNA follows: TGTGCCAGCAGCCTCCCTCCTAGCGGCTCCTACAATGAGCAGTTCTTC. It yields the protein CASSLPPSGSYNEQFF.

The chain recombines TRBV6-5 with TRBJ1-2, with 9 bases lining up with TRBD1. The germline V gene encodes CDR1 MNHEY and CDR2 SVGAGI. Germline trimming cut 0 bases from V and 7 bases from J; bases unmatched to any gene: 6. The CDR3 contains 15 residues. CDR3 region: CASSYSDRGVVGYTF. CDR3 nucleotides: TGTGCCAGCAGTTACTCAGACAGGGGGGTAGTTGGCTACACCTTC.

The CDR3 loop is CASSPRGRTEAFF. CDR3 DNA: TGTGCCAGCAGTCCCAGGGGGCGGACTGAAGCTTTCTTT. The gene calls are TRBV27 and TRBJ1-1; 8 bases agree with TRBD1. Germline lookup yields CDR1 MNHEY and CDR2 SMNVEV (reference sequence). The CDR3 has 13 residues. V trimming: 5 bases; J trimming: 5 bases; junction bases outside the gene matches: 4.

J is TRBJ2-5 and V is TRBV13; either TRBD1 or TRBD2 may supply D (5 bases each). The V end lost 5 bases, the J end lost 4 bases, and 20 bases lay between the germline ends. This CDR3 contains 16 residues. Per germline, CDR1 PRHDT and CDR2 FYEKMQ (reference sequence). The CDR3 sequence: CASSRERDPRGETQYF. The DNA of the CDR3 is TGTGCCAGCAGCCGGGAAAGGGACCCTAGGGGAGAGACCCAGTACTTC.

J is TRBJ1-1 and V is TRBV6-5; D is uncertain. The CDR3 is 13 residues long. Germline assignment: CDR1 MNHEY and CDR2 SVGAGI. Between the trimmed V and J ends, which lost 2 bases and 6 bases, there was a span of 10 bases. The CDR3 here is CASSYIPYAEAFF. In DNA, the CDR3 is TGTGCCAGCAGTTACATACCCTACGCTGAAGCTTTCTTT.

The chain combines TRBV5-8 with TRBJ2-7; D ambiguous. V lost 0 bases and J 2 bases, leaving 12 bases between the germline ends. Germline CDR1 and CDR2: SGHTS and YDEGEE. The CDR3 covers 15 residues. The CDR3 region has the DNA TGTGCCAGCAGCTTGGCCGTTTGGCCCACCTACGAGCAGTACTTC. Translation: CASSLAVWPTYEQYF.

The genes are TRBV7-6 and TRBJ1-3, with TRBD1 as a possible D gene (6 bases). Germline loops: CDR1 SGHVS, CDR2 FNYEAQ. The CDR3 sequence is 17 residues long. V lost 4 bases to trimming and J lost 0 bases, with 16 bases between them. CDR3 sequence (DNA): TGTGCCAGCAGCTCCGAGGGGGATCACGTCTCTGGAAACACCATATATTTT. This translates into CASSSEGDHVSGNTIYF.

The chain uses TRBV5-6 and TRBJ2-1, with 9 positions matching TRBD2. With V trimmed by 3 bases and J by 3 bases, 4 bases remained unmatched. Germline lookup yields CDR1 SGHDT and CDR2 YYEEEE. CDR3 length: 15 amino acids. The CDR3 protein is CASSSETSGYNEQFF. As DNA, the CDR3 is TGTGCCAGCAGCTCGGAGACTAGCGGCTACAATGAGCAGTTCTTC.

The CDR3 DNA follows: TGTGCCACGGGCGGGGTGAATAATGAAAAACTGTTTTTT. Amino acids: CATGGVNNEKLFF. The chain links TRBV24-1 to TRBJ1-4; D call uncertain. Germline lookup yields CDR1 KGHDR and CDR2 SFDVKD. This CDR3 contains 13 residues. V lost 10 bases to trimming and J lost 4 bases, with 12 bases between them.

The chain combines TRBV5-4 with TRBJ1-4, with 9 bases matching TRBD1. The trim removed 5 bases at V and 7 bases at J, leaving 6 bases unmatched. The CDR3 extends over 14 amino acids. Germline values: CDR1 SGHNT, CDR2 YYREEE (reference sequence). The CDR3 region is CASSQQGAGEKLFF. DNA for the CDR3: TGTGCCAGCAGTCAACAGGGGGCTGGTGAAAAACTGTTTTTT.

The J gene is TRBJ1-2, the V gene TRBV9; 8 positions match TRBD1. CDR1 is SGDLS, CDR2 YYNGEE, per germline. There are 12 residues in the CDR3. V lost 9 bases to trimming and J lost 7 bases; unmatched junction nucleotides: 8. The CDR3 here is CATTGDRGGYTF. In DNA, the CDR3 is TGTGCCACGACAGGGGACAGAGGTGGCTACACCTTC.

CDR3 protein: CASMGRLALGQETQYF. CDR3 bases: TGTGCCAGCATGGGAAGACTAGCCCTCGGGCAAGAGACCCAGTACTTC. The chain uses TRBV2 and TRBJ2-5, with 7 bases fitting TRBD2. Germline-derived CDR1 and CDR2 are SNHLY and FYNNEI. The CDR3 spans 16 residues. V dropped 7 bases and J dropped 2; count of bases not matched to a gene: 13.

The gene calls are TRBV4-3 and TRBJ1-2; tentative D call: TRBD1 (6 bases). The V and J ends lost 0 bases and 4 bases respectively, with 15 bases between them. The CDR3 totals 16 residues. CDR1 LGHNA and CDR2 YSLEER come from the germline V gene. CDR3 in DNA: TGCGCCAGCAGCCAAGAACGGGACATCTCTGGCTATGGCTACACCTTC. Translation gives CASSQERDISGYGYTF.

The genes are TRBV27 and TRBJ1-1; no clear D. Trimming pared 2 bases from V and 5 bases from J, leaving 12 bases between. From germline, CDR1 is MNHEY and CDR2 SMNVEV (reference sequence). CDR3 length equals 14 residues. The CDR3 bases are TGTGCCAGCAGTTTAAACCCCCATAGGACTGAAGCTTTCTTT. Translation: CASSLNPHRTEAFF.